The clone carrying this T cell receptor (beta chain) was seen repeatedly, ten times or more. Its antigen is undetermined. The V gene lost 1 base and the J gene lost 0 bases, with 6 bases spanning the gap. The CDR3 has 14 residues. The germline V gene encodes CDR1 SGHDN and CDR2 FVKESK. Regions amplified from RNA transcripts were the TCR beta CDR3 regions. An initial round of RT-PCR targeting the TCR CDR3 relied on the HTBI primer set. TCRdb itself ran the multiplex PCR reads through MiXCR, one entry per CDR3 protein. The repertoire holds roughly 800,000 distinct CDR3 sequences, with 38% as singletons. This sample is drawn from a study of T cells in Graves' hyperthyroidism and ophthalmopathy. Study-wide results and limits: Before onset, by a median of about seven months, the model predicted ophthalmopathy.

Cells are PBMCs isolated from roughly 9.2 ml of fresh blood. This TCR derives from a man between 18 and 29 years old with Graves' hyperthyroidism. The J gene is TRBJ1-1, the V gene TRBV14; no reliable D call. The sequenced sample was blood. The DNA of the CDR3 is TGTGCCAGCAGCCAAGGGGTCCTGAACACTGAAGCTTTCTTT. Amino acid sequence: CASSQGVLNTEAFF.